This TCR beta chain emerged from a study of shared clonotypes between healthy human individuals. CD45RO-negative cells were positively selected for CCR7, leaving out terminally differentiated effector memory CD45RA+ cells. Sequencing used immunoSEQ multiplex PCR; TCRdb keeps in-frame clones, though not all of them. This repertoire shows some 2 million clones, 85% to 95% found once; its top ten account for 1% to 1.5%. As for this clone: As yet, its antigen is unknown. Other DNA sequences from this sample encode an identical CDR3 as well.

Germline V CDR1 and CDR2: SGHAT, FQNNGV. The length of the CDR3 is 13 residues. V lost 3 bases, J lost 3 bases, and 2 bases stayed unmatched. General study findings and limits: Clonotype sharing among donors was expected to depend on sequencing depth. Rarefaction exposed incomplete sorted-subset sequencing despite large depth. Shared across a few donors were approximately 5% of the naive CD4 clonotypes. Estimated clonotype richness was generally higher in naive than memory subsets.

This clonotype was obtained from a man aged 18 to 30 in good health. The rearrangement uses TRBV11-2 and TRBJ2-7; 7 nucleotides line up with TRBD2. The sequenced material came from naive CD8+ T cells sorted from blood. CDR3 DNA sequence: TGTGCCAGCAGCTTGGCGGGAGACTACGAGCAGTACTTC. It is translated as CASSLAGDYEQYF.